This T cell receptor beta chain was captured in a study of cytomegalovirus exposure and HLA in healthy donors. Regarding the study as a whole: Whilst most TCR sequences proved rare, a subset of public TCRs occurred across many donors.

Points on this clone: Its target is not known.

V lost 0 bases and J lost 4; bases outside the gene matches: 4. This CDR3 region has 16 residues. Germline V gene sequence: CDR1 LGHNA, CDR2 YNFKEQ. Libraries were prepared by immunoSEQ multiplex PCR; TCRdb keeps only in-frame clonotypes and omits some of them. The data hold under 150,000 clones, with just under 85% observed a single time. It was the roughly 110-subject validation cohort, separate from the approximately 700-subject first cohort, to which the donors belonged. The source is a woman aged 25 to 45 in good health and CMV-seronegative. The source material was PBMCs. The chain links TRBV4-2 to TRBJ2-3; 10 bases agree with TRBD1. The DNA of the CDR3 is TGTGCCAGCAGCCAAGAGTTGGGACAGGGGTCAGATACGCAGTATTTT. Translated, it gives CASSQELGQGSDTQYF.